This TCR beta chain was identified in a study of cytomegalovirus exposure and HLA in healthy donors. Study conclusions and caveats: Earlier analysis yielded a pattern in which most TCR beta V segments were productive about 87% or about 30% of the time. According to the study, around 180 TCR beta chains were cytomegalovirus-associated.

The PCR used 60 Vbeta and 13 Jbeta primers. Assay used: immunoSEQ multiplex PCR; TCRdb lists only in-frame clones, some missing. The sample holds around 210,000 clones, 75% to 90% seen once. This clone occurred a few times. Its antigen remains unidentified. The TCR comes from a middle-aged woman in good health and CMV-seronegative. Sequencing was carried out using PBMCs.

The CDR3 nucleotides are TGCGCCAGCAGCTTGGTGGGCGGGGACGCTTTCTTT. Amino acid sequence: CASSLVGGDAFF. The chain has TRBV5-1 and TRBJ1-1, with a possible D match to TRBD1 (5 bases). There are 12 residues in the CDR3. In germline, CDR1 is SGHRS, CDR2 YFSETQ. V lost 0 bases, J lost 11 bases, and 11 bases lay in between.